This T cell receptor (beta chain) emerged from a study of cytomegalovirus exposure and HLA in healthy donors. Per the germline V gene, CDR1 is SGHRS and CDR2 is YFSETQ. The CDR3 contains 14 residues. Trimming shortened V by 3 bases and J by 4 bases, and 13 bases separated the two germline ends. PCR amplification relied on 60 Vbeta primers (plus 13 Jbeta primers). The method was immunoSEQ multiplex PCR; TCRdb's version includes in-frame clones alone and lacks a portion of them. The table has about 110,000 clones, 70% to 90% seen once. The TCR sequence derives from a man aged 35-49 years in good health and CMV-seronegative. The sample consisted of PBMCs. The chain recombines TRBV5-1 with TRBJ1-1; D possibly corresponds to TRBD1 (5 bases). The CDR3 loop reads CASSWGYGGTEAFF. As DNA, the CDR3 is TGCGCCAGCAGCTGGGGCTACGGGGGCACTGAAGCTTTCTTT. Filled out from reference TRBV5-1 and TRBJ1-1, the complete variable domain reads KAGVTQTPRYLIKTRGQQVTLSCSPISGHRSVSWYQQTPGQGLQFLFEYFSETQRNKGNFPGRFSGRQFSNSRSEMNVSTLELGDSALYLCASSWGYGGTEAFFGQGTRLTVV.